These 21 T cell receptor beta chains were sequenced from one sample in a study of T cells in Graves' hyperthyroidism and ophthalmopathy (dated by TCRdb to between 2018 and 2021). Library prep was done by multiplex PCR. The instrument given in TCRdb is Illumina HiSeq 2000. The TCR beta CDR3 regions were amplified from RNA transcripts. For the first round of RT-PCR on the TCR CDR3, the HTBI primer set was used together with the Qiagen OneStep RT-PCR kit. TCRdb reanalyzed the raw reads on its own, using fastp at Q25 for trimming and MiXCR for clone calling, and kept in-frame beta chains. CDR3 protein duplicates are merged, each entry listing the most common genes and DNA. Within this sample are about 210,000 distinct CDR3 sequences, with around 16% of them counted one time only. In total, the top ten clones hold roughly 44% of the sample. Sequenced material: blood. These receptor sequences come from a man aged 35 to 55 with Graves' hyperthyroidism.

V usage is TRBV6-1 and J usage is TRBJ1-1; 7 bases are a match to TRBD1. The trim removed 10 bases at V and 6 bases at J, leaving 23 bases unmatched. Germline CDR1 MNHNS, CDR2 SASEGT. The CDR3 has 17 amino acids. This chain's CDR3 is CANFPLGQRDLRAEAFF. The CDR3, as DNA: TGTGCCAACTTCCCGCTGGGACAGCGAGATCTTAGGGCTGAAGCTTTCTTT.

This clonotype was counted ten times or more. The chain is built from TRBV28 and TRBJ2-4; D perhaps matches TRBD2 (5 bases). V was shortened by 9 bases and J by 5 bases, with 23 bases between the two germline ends. There are 16 residues in the CDR3. Germline loops: CDR1 MDHEN, CDR2 SYDVKM. Written as DNA, the CDR3 is TGTGCCAGGGGTTTGATCGCGGGTTGCGAGGAAAACATTCAGTACTTC. Translated, it gives CARGLIAGCEENIQYF.

This clonotype was counted many times. The gene calls are TRBV28 and TRBJ1-1, with 11 bases fitting TRBD1. Germline trimming cut 2 bases from V and 4 bases from J; bases unmatched to any gene: 3. This CDR3 contains 15 residues. The germline gives CDR1 MDHEN, CDR2 SYDVKM. CDR3 sequence: CASSLPGTGGTEAFF. In nucleotides, the CDR3 is TGTGCCAGCAGTTTACCCGGGACAGGGGGCACTGAAGCTTTCTTT.

This clonotype was observed at least ten times. The rearrangement links TRBV5-1 to TRBJ2-3, with 8 bases fitting TRBD1. V gave up 4 bases and J gave up 2 bases; unmatched junction bases: 9. Germline CDR1 SGHRS, CDR2 YFSETQ. The CDR3 covers 16 residues. CDR3 amino acids: CASSPGQDTITDTQYF. CDR3 DNA: TGCGCCAGCAGCCCGGGACAGGACACTATCACAGATACGCAGTATTTT.

This clonotype occurred once. The chain links TRBV7-3 to TRBJ2-1; possibly TRBD2 for D (6 bases). Germline-derived CDR1 and CDR2 are SGHTA and FQGTGA. The ends were cut back, 8 bases at V and 0 bases at J, with 20 bases in the middle. The CDR3 runs 17 residues. The CDR3 spells CASARLAGMSSYNEQFF. CDR3 sequence (DNA): TGTGCCAGCGCCCGCCTGGCGGGGATGAGCTCCTACAATGAGCAGTTCTTC. Together with reference TRBV7-3 and TRBJ2-1, the CDR3 gives the full variable domain: GAGVSQTPSNKVTEKGKYVELRCDPISGHTALYWYRQSLGQGPEFLIYFQGTGAADDSGLPNDRFFAVRPEGSVSTLKIQRTERGDSAVYLCASARLAGMSSYNEQFFGPGTRLTVL.

The chain combines TRBV5-5 with TRBJ2-7; D is ambiguous. Germline CDR1 reads SGHKS; CDR2 reads YYEKEE (reference sequence). The CDR3 has 12 residues. V was trimmed by 5 bases and J by 7 bases, leaving 13 bases between them. The CDR3 bases are TGTGCCAGCAGACAGCCAGGAAAAGAGCAGTACTTC. Translation: CASRQPGKEQYF.

This clonotype was seen more than once but under ten times. The chain is built from TRBV12-3 or TRBV12-4 and TRBJ2-7; D ambiguous. This CDR3 contains 14 residues. Trimming stripped 3 bases from V and 5 bases from J, with 14 bases between. The CDR3 is CASSFMAGEDEQYF. In DNA form, the CDR3 reads TGTGCCAGCAGTTTCATGGCCGGAGAAGACGAGCAGTACTTC.

This clonotype was seen repeatedly, ten times or more. CDR3 nucleotide sequence: TGTGCCAGCAGCTCCCAGTGGGGGGATTACAATGAGCAGTTCTTC. This codes for CASSSQWGDYNEQFF. The chain uses TRBV7-2 and TRBJ2-1; D is possibly TRBD2 (6 bases). Germline assignment: CDR1 SGHTA and CDR2 FQGNSA. The V gene lost 4 bases and the J gene lost 4 bases, with 14 bases spanning the gap. The CDR3 length is 15 residues.

This sequence joins TRBV5-1 and TRBJ1-5; D is unclear. The CDR3 loop spans 13 amino acids. Germline assignment: CDR1 SGHRS and CDR2 YFSETQ. Between the trimmed V and J ends, which lost 4 bases and 7 bases, there was a span of 12 bases. This CDR3 is CASSRSMGQPQHF. CDR3 bases: TGCGCCAGCAGCCGCTCCATGGGGCAGCCCCAGCATTTT.

This clonotype has at least ten counts. This rearrangement joins TRBV7-2 to TRBJ2-5; TRBD2 agrees at 11 bases. Germline lookup yields CDR1 SGHTA and CDR2 FQGNSA. This CDR3 spans 15 amino acids. V dropped 2 bases and J dropped 1; count of bases not matched to a gene: 0. The CDR3 loop reads CASSLTSGGQETQYF. The CDR3 coding sequence is TGTGCCAGCAGCTTAACTAGCGGGGGCCAAGAGACCCAGTACTTC.

This clonotype was counted only a few times. The genes are TRBV7-3 and TRBJ2-5; 14 nucleotides line up with TRBD2. Germline CDR1 and CDR2: SGHTA and FQGTGA. V was pared by 5 bases and J by 1 base, with 3 bases of the junction left unmatched. This CDR3 spans 16 amino acids. The CDR3 DNA is TGTGCCAGCAGCCGACTAGCGGGGGGGACCCAAGAGACCCAGTACTTC. This gives the protein CASSRLAGGTQETQYF. Drawing the rest from reference TRBV7-3 and TRBJ2-5, the complete variable domain is GAGVSQTPSNKVTEKGKYVELRCDPISGHTALYWYRQSLGQGPEFLIYFQGTGAADDSGLPNDRFFAVRPEGSVSTLKIQRTERGDSAVYLCASSRLAGGTQETQYFGPGTRLLVL.

At least ten counts were recorded for this clonotype. The V and J genes are TRBV2 and TRBJ1-5; the D gene is possibly TRBD1 (5 bases). The CDR3 covers 15 residues. Trimming stripped 3 bases from V and 1 base from J, with 10 bases between. CDR1 is SNHLY, CDR2 FYNNEI, per germline. The CDR3, as DNA: TGTGCCAGCAGTGAGGGCAGGGCGAGCAATCAGCCCCAGCATTTT. Amino acid sequence: CASSEGRASNQPQHF. Together with reference TRBV2 and TRBJ1-5, the CDR3 gives the full variable domain: EPEVTQTPSHQVTQMGQEVILRCVPISNHLYFYWYRQILGQKVEFLVSFYNNEISEKSEIFDDQFSVERPDGSNFTLKIRSTKLEDSAMYFCASSEGRASNQPQHFGDGTRLSIL.

This rearrangement joins TRBV7-3 to TRBJ2-3; 9 nucleotides line up with TRBD2. Germline lookup yields CDR1 SGHTA and CDR2 FQGTGA. The CDR3 is made up of 19 amino acids. J gave up 1 base and V 5 bases, and 16 bases lay outside the gene matches. This chain's CDR3 is CASSRKGSSGGPGTDTQYF. CDR3 nucleotide sequence: TGTGCCAGCAGCCGGAAGGGGTCGAGCGGGGGGCCTGGCACAGATACGCAGTATTTT.

This clonotype was seen repeatedly, ten times or more. This sequence joins TRBV6-1 and TRBJ1-5; TRBD1 might be the D (6 bases). CDR1 MNHNS and CDR2 SASEGT come from the germline V gene. Trimming took off 5 bases at V and 9 bases at J, with 11 bases between the two ends. This CDR3 is built from 12 residues. The CDR3, as DNA: TGTGCCAGCAGTCAACAGGGTAGGCCCCAGCATTTT. Protein sequence: CASSQQGRPQHF.

This clonotype was seen at least ten times. V and J are TRBV5-1 and TRBJ2-5, with 8 bases fitting TRBD2. The CDR3 runs to 14 residues. Germline V gene lookup returns CDR1 SGHRS and CDR2 YFSETQ. With V trimmed by 1 base and J by 5 bases, 4 bases remained unmatched. The CDR3 DNA follows: TGCGCCAGCAGCTTGACAGCGGGGGACGAGACCCAGTACTTC. This gives the protein CASSLTAGDETQYF.

This clonotype was counted at least ten times. V usage is TRBV3-2 and J usage is TRBJ2-7; the D segment call TRBD2 is taken from the table without a DNA check. TRBV3-2 counts as a pseudogene. The CDR3 runs to 16 residues. For the CDR3, the DNA is TGTGCCAGCACCCAACCCCGGGAGGGAGGCAGGTACGAGCAGTACTTC. The encoded protein is CASTQPREGGRYEQYF.

Details on this clonotype: Being one base from a much bigger clone, this may be a read error. The CDR3 spells CASSYSKGNTEAFF. The CDR3 nucleotides read TGTGCCAGCAGTTACTCGAAGGGGAACACTGAAGCTTTCTTT. The genes are TRBV6-2 or TRBV6-3 and TRBJ1-1; the D is unclear. Germline CDR1 reads MNHEY; CDR2 reads SVGEGT. The CDR3 consists of 14 residues. With 0 bases removed from V and 1 base from J, the gap between germline ends came to 6 bases.

This clonotype was counted at least ten times. The genes are TRBV7-6 and TRBJ2-1; D unclear. CDR3 length equals 12 residues. Germline V gene sequence: CDR1 SGHVS, CDR2 FNYEAQ. Trimming left V 5 bases short and J 7 bases short, with 9 bases between. The CDR3 bases are TGTGCCAGCAGCCCCTCCGTGAATGAGCAGTTCTTC. This sequence encodes CASSPSVNEQFF.

In its sample, this clonotype was seen a few times. The rearrangement uses TRBV15 and TRBJ1-6, with 9 bases fitting TRBD1. Germline-derived CDR1 and CDR2 are LNHNV and YYDKDF (reference sequence). V lost 1 base, J lost 5 bases, and 0 bases stayed unmatched. The CDR3 is 15 amino acids. This CDR3 reads CATSRGTGDNSPLHF. The CDR3 DNA follows: TGTGCCACCAGCAGAGGGACAGGGGATAATTCACCCCTCCACTTT.

This clonotype has at least ten counts. The rearrangement uses TRBV20-1 and TRBJ2-3; tentatively, D is TRBD2 (6 bases). The germline gives CDR1 DFQATT, CDR2 SNEGSKA (reference sequence). The ends were cut back, 6 bases at V and 0 bases at J, with 16 bases in the middle. This CDR3 is built from 15 residues. DNA for the CDR3: TGCAGTGCCCAAGATCGGCGGGGTAGCACAGATACGCAGTATTTT. Its translation is CSAQDRRGSTDTQYF.

This clonotype was detected ten times or more. The chain combines TRBV4-3 with TRBJ1-2; TRBD1 matches 7 bases. The ends lost 0 bases at V and 4 bases at J; junction bases unmatched: 11. CDR1 and CDR2 from the germline V gene are LGHNA and YSLEER. The CDR3 length is 17 residues. The CDR3 sequence is CASSQDTSRHRGYGYTF. The CDR3 coding sequence is TGCGCCAGCAGCCAAGACACCTCCAGGCACAGGGGCTATGGCTACACCTTC.